The TCR beta chain described here comes from a study of blood T cell repertoires in COVID-19. At the level of the study: Some COVID-19 samples were acute and others convalescent; all came from the United States, Italy and Spain. PBMCs, B-cell-depleted T cells, or T cells provided the cDNA or gDNA that made up the material.

The Seattle site enrolled patients during active infection and followed them longitudinally. CDR1 is MNHEY, CDR2 SVGAGI, per germline. The CDR3 spans 12 residues. Trimming took off 9 bases at V and 4 bases at J, with 9 bases between the two ends. This clone was seen only once. Produced via immunoSEQ multiplex PCR; TCRdb's table is partial and in-frame only. The sample lists some 72,000 clones, around 80% occurring once. The chain employs TRBV6-5 and TRBJ2-2, with no clear D. Input material: peripheral blood. This TCR was recovered from a man aged 45 to 65 with COVID-19, enrolled during active disease. CDR3 bases: TGTGCCAGTCTGGGCGTCACCGGGGAGCTGTTTTTT. This codes for CASLGVTGELFF.